The rows below give T cell receptor beta chains drawn from one sample of a study of T cell changes during pregnancy in multiple sclerosis. Assay: immunoSEQ multiplex PCR; the TCRdb copy retains only in-frame clones and omits some. The sample lists over 50,000 clones, about 87% occurring once. Sequencing was performed on peripheral blood from another person, used as feeder cells. The source is a human donor whose cells served as feeder cells for cultures in a pregnancy study. Both conserved end residues are part of each CDR3. The order of the fields is D gene, clone size, J gene, V gene, CDR3 DNA, CDR3 protein. A D gene is named only where the DNA matches it firmly. The size entry is marked missing in some rows and otherwise reads once, few, many or a size class.

D gene: TRBD1
clone size: .
J gene: TRBJ1-1
V gene: TRBV5-6
CDR3 DNA: TGTGCCAGCAGCTTAAACAGGGGCAGCACTGAAGCTTTCTTT
CDR3 protein: CASSLNRGSTEAFF

D gene: .
clone size: .
J gene: TRBJ1-1
V gene: TRBV5-1
CDR3 DNA: TGCGCCAGCAGCCCCCGTAGCGGACCGAGTTACACTGAAGCTTTCTTT
CDR3 protein: CASSPRSGPSYTEAFF

D gene: .
clone size: .
J gene: TRBJ2-5
V gene: TRBV19
CDR3 DNA: TGTGCCAGTAGTATTAGGGCGGAACTTTACCAAGAGACCCAGTACTTC
CDR3 protein: CASSIRAELYQETQYF

D gene: TRBD2
clone size: .
J gene: TRBJ2-3
V gene: TRBV29-1
CDR3 DNA: TGCAGCGTTGGTAGCGGGGTAGATACGCAGTATTTT
CDR3 protein: CSVGSGVDTQYF

D gene: .
clone size: .
J gene: TRBJ1-1
V gene: TRBV6-6
CDR3 DNA: TGTGCCAGCAGACAGCTCATGAACACTGAAGCTTTCTTT
CDR3 protein: CASRQLMNTEAFF

D gene: .
clone size: .
J gene: TRBJ2-3
V gene: TRBV10-3
CDR3 DNA: TGTGCCATCAGTAGGGGGGCGGGGGCCACCACAGATACGCAGTATTTT
CDR3 protein: CAISRGAGATTDTQYF

D gene: .
clone size: .
J gene: TRBJ1-1
V gene: TRBV5-4
CDR3 DNA: TGTGCCAGCAGCTTGGCCAGGGCTGGAACTGAAGCTTTCTTT
CDR3 protein: CASSLARAGTEAFF

D gene: .
clone size: .
J gene: TRBJ2-3
V gene: TRBV5-6
CDR3 DNA: TGTGCCAGCAGCTTAGGCACTAGCCTCGGGACAGATACGCAGTATTTT
CDR3 protein: CASSLGTSLGTDTQYF

D gene: .
clone size: .
J gene: TRBJ2-6
V gene: TRBV28
CDR3 DNA: TGTGCCAGCAGTTTTTGGTCCTCTGGGGCCAACGTCCTGACTTTC
CDR3 protein: CASSFWSSGANVLTF

D gene: .
clone size: .
J gene: TRBJ1-1
V gene: TRBV11-2
CDR3 DNA: TGTGCCAGCAGCAACAGAAATATGAACACTGAAGCTTTCTTT
CDR3 protein: CASSNRNMNTEAFF

D gene: .
clone size: .
J gene: TRBJ2-1
V gene: TRBV29-1
CDR3 DNA: TGCAGCGTTATCGGCTACAATGAGCAGTTCTTC
CDR3 protein: CSVIGYNEQFF

D gene: .
clone size: once
J gene: TRBJ2-1
V gene: TRBV7-2
CDR3 DNA: TGTGCCAGCAGCCACACCCCTCCGTCCGCGGGGAATGAGCAGTTCTTC
CDR3 protein: CASSHTPPSAGNEQFF

D gene: TRBD1
clone size: .
J gene: TRBJ1-2
V gene: TRBV9
CDR3 DNA: TGTGCCAGCAGCGAACGACAGGGTGCCTACACCTTC
CDR3 protein: CASSERQGAYTF

D gene: .
clone size: .
J gene: TRBJ1-2
V gene: TRBV28
CDR3 DNA: TGTGCCAGCAGTTTAGGGCAGTTCTATGGCTACACCTTC
CDR3 protein: CASSLGQFYGYTF

D gene: .
clone size: .
J gene: TRBJ1-2
V gene: TRBV6-5
CDR3 DNA: TGTGCCAGCAGTTACGCTCAGGGGATAAGTGGCTACACCTTC
CDR3 protein: CASSYAQGISGYTF

D gene: .
clone size: .
J gene: TRBJ2-2
V gene: TRBV9
CDR3 DNA: TGTGCCAGCAGCGTACGATCCGGGGAGCTGTTTTTT
CDR3 protein: CASSVRSGELFF

D gene: .
clone size: .
J gene: TRBJ2-7
V gene: TRBV28
CDR3 DNA: TGTGCCATCTTAGGTAGGGACGGCTCCTACGAGCAGTACTTC
CDR3 protein: CAILGRDGSYEQYF

D gene: TRBD2
clone size: .
J gene: TRBJ2-3
V gene: TRBV29-1
CDR3 DNA: TGCAGCTCCCCCAGGGGTGCGGGGGGGCAAGATACGCAGTATTTT
CDR3 protein: CSSPRGAGGQDTQYF

D gene: TRBD2
clone size: .
J gene: TRBJ2-3
V gene: TRBV11-2
CDR3 DNA: TGTGCCAGCAGCTTAGGCCTAGCGGCTAGCACAGATACGCAGTATTTT
CDR3 protein: CASSLGLAASTDTQYF

D gene: .
clone size: .
J gene: TRBJ1-1
V gene: TRBV18
CDR3 DNA: TGTGCCAGCTCACCCATAAGGGGGAACACTGAAGCTTTCTTT
CDR3 protein: CASSPIRGNTEAFF

D gene: .
clone size: .
J gene: TRBJ2-3
V gene: TRBV4-1
CDR3 DNA: TGCGCCAGCAGCCAAACCATGGCAGGCACAGATACGCAGTATTTT
CDR3 protein: CASSQTMAGTDTQYF

D gene: TRBD2
clone size: .
J gene: TRBJ2-1
V gene: TRBV7-7
CDR3 DNA: TGTGCCAGCAGCTCCAGTTTTACTAGCGGGAACAATGAGCAGTTCTTC
CDR3 protein: CASSSSFTSGNNEQFF

D gene: .
clone size: .
J gene: TRBJ1-1
V gene: TRBV10-3
CDR3 DNA: TGTGCCATCAGCGCGGGGGACGGCATTGTTTTCTTT
CDR3 protein: CAISAGDGIVFF

D gene: .
clone size: .
J gene: TRBJ2-7
V gene: TRBV2
CDR3 DNA: TGTGCCAGCAGTGAAGCGTTCCGTGGGCCAGCCGCCTACGAGCAGTACTTC
CDR3 protein: CASSEAFRGPAAYEQYF

D gene: .
clone size: .
J gene: TRBJ2-7
V gene: TRBV28
CDR3 DNA: TGTGCCAGCAGTCCCCGTGTCGGGTTGAGCGAGCAGTACTTC
CDR3 protein: CASSPRVGLSEQYF

D gene: TRBD1
clone size: .
J gene: TRBJ1-1
V gene: TRBV19
CDR3 DNA: TGTGCCACCTCGACAGGGATTAACACTGAAGCTTTCTTT
CDR3 protein: CATSTGINTEAFF

D gene: TRBD2
clone size: .
J gene: TRBJ2-5
V gene: TRBV10-2
CDR3 DNA: TGCGCCGCCACACTAGCGGGATCGGTAGAGACCCAGTACTTC
CDR3 protein: CAATLAGSVETQYF

D gene: .
clone size: .
J gene: TRBJ2-3
V gene: TRBV27
CDR3 DNA: TGTGCCAGCAGTTTATTTCAGAGCACAGATACGCAGTATTTT
CDR3 protein: CASSLFQSTDTQYF

D gene: TRBD1
clone size: .
J gene: TRBJ2-4
V gene: TRBV29-1
CDR3 DNA: TGCAGCGTCGGACAGGGGTTAGTGGACATTCAGTACTTC
CDR3 protein: CSVGQGLVDIQYF

D gene: TRBD2
clone size: .
J gene: TRBJ2-7
V gene: TRBV9
CDR3 DNA: TGTGCCAGCAGCGCGACTAGCGGGAGCAACGAGCAGTACTTC
CDR3 protein: CASSATSGSNEQYF

D gene: .
clone size: .
J gene: TRBJ1-3
V gene: TRBV2
CDR3 DNA: TGTGCCTCCAGGGCAGGGTCAACTTCTGGAAACACCATATATTTT
CDR3 protein: CASRAGSTSGNTIYF